Reported below is one T cell receptor (beta chain). Its antigen is not yet known. No qualities accompany the bases; no much larger clone lies one base away. From alopecia areata patients, peripheral blood was collected along with lesional scalp punch biopsies. PBMCs were isolated by density centrifugation and stained for CD3, CD4 and CD8, after which CD4+ and CD8+ T cells were sorted on a FACSAria. Untreated alopecia areata patients were recruited as part of a multicenter biomarker study. In 4 to 6 patients from the biomarker study, the blood CD8+ T cells went through an additional sort into NKG2D-low and NKG2D-high fractions. The CDR3 covers 13 residues, taking in both the cysteine and the phenylalanine. Just CDR3 DNA is preserved here, 39 bases in frame from base 1. Per the germline V gene, SGHTA is the CDR1 and FQGNSA is the CDR2. The junction shows trimming of 0 bases on V and 6 bases on J, plus 5 bases between the germline ends.

The data originate from a study of CD8+ T cells in alopecia areata (dated by TCRdb to the late 2010s). Study-wide context: High-throughput TCRbeta sequencing was used to examine T cell clonal expansion in alopecia areata in both the C3H/HeJ mouse model and human patients. On the human side, TCRbeta sequencing was run on scalp tissue and on sorted CD4+ and CD8+ peripheral blood T cells from healthy controls and from alopecia areata patients with either patchy or totalis/universalis disease. TCRbeta CDR3 regions were amplified by immunoSEQ multiplex PCR with 35 Vbeta forward and 13 Jbeta reverse primers. Scalp clonality was compared among normal scalp (n=4), patchy alopecia areata scalp (n=8), and alopecia totalis/universalis scalp (n=8). RNA came from the PAXgene miRNA kit for fixed scalp, the miRNeasy kit for PBMCs, and the RNeasy kit for mouse skin. Summary of the overall study and its limitations: Scalp TCR repertoire analysis is complicated because resident alphabeta T cells in normal human skin are also sequenced, whereas mouse skin is dominated by gammadelta T cells. TCR sequences shared between patients were less clear than in mice, possibly partly because of HLA diversity in the patient population. Compared with normal scalp, lesional scalp, particularly in alopecia totalis/universalis, had higher clonality and more expanded CD8+ clones, which suggests antigenic drive.

Library method: the immunoSEQ multiplex PCR assay. RNA was extracted from all samples and reverse transcribed into cDNA, which served as template for TCR sequencing. SuperScript III was used to make first-strand cDNA, primed with a 2:1 mix of oligo-dT and random hexamers. Amplification bias was assessed with a synthetic immune receptor repertoire, and residual bias was removed computationally. From the authors' description of their analysis: Raw reads were preprocessed for error removal, and CDR3 was defined according to IMGT conventions as running from the conserved cysteine to phenylalanine. Clonality was computed as 1 minus the Shannon entropy, with the entropy normalized by log2 of the number of productive unique TCRs. Scalp TCRbeta sequences were cross-referenced with sorted blood CD4 and CD8 repertoires so that the CD4 or CD8 identity of scalp clones could be inferred. This is the immuneACCESS table as TCRdb keeps it, with only in-frame sequences that have V and J called. A part of the clones is gone; compared with another copy, unresolved V genes explain less than half, and the rest is unexplained. Clonal size and the V and J genes are those of that table, whereas D and trimming came from the DNA. Here the sample has 55,000 to 65,000 clones; 44% occur a single time. The ten largest clones take up roughly half of the sample.

The clonotype was recovered from a human donor with alopecia areata. Sequences were obtained from NKG2D-low CD8+ T cells sorted from blood. Sample cell subset or site, as interpreted from the label and publication: sorted CD8+ NKG2D-low blood T cells. This chain joins TRBV7-2 to TRBJ2-2; the D segment cannot be called with confidence. The CDR3 reads as follows: CASSLAWSGELFF. Here is the DNA: TGTGCCAGCAGCTTAGCGTGGTCCGGGGAGCTGTTTTTT.